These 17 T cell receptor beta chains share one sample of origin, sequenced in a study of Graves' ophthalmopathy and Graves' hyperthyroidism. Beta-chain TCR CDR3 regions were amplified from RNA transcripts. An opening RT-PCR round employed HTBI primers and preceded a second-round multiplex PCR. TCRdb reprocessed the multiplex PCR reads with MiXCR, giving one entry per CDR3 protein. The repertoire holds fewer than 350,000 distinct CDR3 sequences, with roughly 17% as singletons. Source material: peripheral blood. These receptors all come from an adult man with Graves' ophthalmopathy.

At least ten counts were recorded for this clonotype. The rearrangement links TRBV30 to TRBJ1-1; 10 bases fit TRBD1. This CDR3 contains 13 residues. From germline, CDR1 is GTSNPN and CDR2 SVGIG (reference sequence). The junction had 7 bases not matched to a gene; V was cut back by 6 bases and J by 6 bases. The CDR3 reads CACNRDRGPEAFF. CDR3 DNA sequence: TGTGCCTGCAACCGGGACAGGGGCCCTGAAGCTTTCTTT.

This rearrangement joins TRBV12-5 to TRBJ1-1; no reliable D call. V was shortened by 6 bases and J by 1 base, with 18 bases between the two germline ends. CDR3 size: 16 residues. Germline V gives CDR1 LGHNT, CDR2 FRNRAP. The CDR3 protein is CASGDDNGPRNTEAFF. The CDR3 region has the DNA TGTGCTAGTGGCGACGATAACGGACCGAGGAACACTGAAGCTTTCTTT. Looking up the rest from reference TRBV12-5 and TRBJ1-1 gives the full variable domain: DARVTQTPRHKVTEMGQEVTMRCQPILGHNTVFWYRQTMMQGLELLAYFRNRAPLDDSGMPKDRFSAEMPDATLATLKIQPSEPRDSAVYFCASGDDNGPRNTEAFFGQGTRLTVV.

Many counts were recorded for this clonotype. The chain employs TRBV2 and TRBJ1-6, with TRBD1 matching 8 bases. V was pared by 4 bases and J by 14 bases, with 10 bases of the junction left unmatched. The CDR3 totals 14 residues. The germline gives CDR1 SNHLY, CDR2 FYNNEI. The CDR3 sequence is CASSADRGTSTLHF. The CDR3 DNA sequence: TGTGCCAGCAGTGCCGACAGGGGCACGAGCACCCTCCACTTT.

DNA of the CDR3: TGTGCCAGCAGTAGAGGAACAGGGGTGGACACCATATATTTT. It codes for CASSRGTGVDTIYF. J is TRBJ1-3 and V is TRBV12-3 or TRBV12-4, with 7 bases aligning to TRBD1. V trimming: 5 bases; J trimming: 8 bases; junction bases outside the gene matches: 9. The CDR3 runs 14 residues.

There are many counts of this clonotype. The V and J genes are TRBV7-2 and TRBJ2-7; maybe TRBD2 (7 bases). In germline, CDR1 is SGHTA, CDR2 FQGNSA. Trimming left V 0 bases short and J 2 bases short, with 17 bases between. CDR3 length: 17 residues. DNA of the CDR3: TGTGCCAGCAGCTTAGCGGGTGTTGGCGGGGGCACCTACGAGCAGTACTTC. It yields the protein CASSLAGVGGGTYEQYF.

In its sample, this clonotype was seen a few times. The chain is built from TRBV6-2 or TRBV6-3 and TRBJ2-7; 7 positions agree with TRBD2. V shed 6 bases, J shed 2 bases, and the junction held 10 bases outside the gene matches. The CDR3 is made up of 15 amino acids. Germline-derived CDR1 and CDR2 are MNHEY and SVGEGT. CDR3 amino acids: CASSVLRDYTYEQYF. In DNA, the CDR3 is TGTGCCAGCAGCGTCCTACGGGACTATACCTACGAGCAGTACTTC.

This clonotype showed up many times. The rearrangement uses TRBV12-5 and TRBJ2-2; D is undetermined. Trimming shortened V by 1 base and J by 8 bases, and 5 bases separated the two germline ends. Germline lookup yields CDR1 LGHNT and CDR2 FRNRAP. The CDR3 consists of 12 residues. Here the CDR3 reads CASGLGGGELFF. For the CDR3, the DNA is TGTGCTAGTGGTTTGGGAGGAGGGGAGCTGTTTTTT.

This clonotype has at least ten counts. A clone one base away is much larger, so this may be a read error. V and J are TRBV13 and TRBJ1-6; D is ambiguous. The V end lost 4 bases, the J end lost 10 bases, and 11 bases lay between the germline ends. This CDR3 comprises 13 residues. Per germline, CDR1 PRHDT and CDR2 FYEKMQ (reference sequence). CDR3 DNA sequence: TGTGCCAGCAGCTGGGCAGGAGGCTCACCCCTCCACTTT. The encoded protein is CASSWAGGSPLHF.

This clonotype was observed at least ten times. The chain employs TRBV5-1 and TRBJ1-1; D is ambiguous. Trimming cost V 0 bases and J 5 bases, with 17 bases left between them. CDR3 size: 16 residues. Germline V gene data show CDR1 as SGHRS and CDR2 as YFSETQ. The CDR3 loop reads CASSLADEGSLTEAFF. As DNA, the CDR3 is TGCGCCAGCAGCTTGGCCGATGAAGGGTCGTTGACTGAAGCTTTCTTT.

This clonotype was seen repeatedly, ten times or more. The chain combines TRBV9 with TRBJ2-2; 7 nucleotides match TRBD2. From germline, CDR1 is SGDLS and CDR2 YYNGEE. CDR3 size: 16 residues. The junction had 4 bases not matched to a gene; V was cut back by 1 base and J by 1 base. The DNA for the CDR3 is TGTGCCAGCAGCGTATCGGCTAGCGGGAACACCGGGGAGCTGTTTTTT. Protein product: CASSVSASGNTGELFF.

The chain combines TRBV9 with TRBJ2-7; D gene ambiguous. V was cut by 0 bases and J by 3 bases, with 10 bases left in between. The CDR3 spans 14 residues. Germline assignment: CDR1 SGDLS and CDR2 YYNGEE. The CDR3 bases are TGTGCCAGCAGCGTAGCCGTTGGGAACTACGAGCAGTACTTC. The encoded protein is CASSVAVGNYEQYF. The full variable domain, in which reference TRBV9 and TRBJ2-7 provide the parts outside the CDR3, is DSGVTQTPKHLITATGQRVTLRCSPRSGDLSVYWYQQSLDQGLQFLIQYYNGEERAKGNILERFSAQQFPDLHSELNLSSLELGDSALYFCASSVAVGNYEQYFGPGTRLTVT.

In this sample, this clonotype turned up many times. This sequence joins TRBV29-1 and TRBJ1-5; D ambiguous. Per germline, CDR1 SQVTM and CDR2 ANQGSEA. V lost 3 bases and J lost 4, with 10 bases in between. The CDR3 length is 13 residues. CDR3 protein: CSVEVEGNQPQHF. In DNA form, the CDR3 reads TGCAGCGTTGAGGTGGAAGGGAATCAGCCCCAGCATTTT.

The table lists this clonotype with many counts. The CDR3 here is CASSLGRTGYEQYF. Here the CDR3 DNA reads TGTGCCAGCAGTTTAGGGCGGACGGGGTACGAGCAGTACTTC. This rearrangement joins TRBV12-3 or TRBV12-4 to TRBJ2-7; TRBD2 might be the D (5 bases). The V end lost 1 base, the J end lost 4 bases, and 11 bases lay between the germline ends. The CDR3 contains 14 residues.

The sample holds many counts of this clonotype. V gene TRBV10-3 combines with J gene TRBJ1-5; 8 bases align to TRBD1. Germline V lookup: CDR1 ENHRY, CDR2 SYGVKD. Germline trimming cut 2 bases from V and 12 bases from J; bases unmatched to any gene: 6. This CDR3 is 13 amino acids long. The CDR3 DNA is TGTGCCATCAGTGAGCAGGGGGCGCGGATCCAGCATTTT. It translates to CAISEQGARIQHF.

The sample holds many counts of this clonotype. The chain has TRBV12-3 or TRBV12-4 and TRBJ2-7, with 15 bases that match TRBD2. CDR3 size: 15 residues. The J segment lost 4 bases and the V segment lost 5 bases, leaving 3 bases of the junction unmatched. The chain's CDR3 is CASSGGLAGGYEQYF. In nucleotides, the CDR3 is TGTGCCAGCAGTGGGGGACTAGCGGGGGGATACGAGCAGTACTTC.

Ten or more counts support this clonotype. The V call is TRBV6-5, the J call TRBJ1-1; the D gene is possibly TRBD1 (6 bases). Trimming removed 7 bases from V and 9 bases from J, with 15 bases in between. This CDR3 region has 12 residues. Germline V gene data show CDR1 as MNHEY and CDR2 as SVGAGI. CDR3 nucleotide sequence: TGTGCCAGCATACTCTCGGGACACAAAGCTTTCTTT. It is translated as CASILSGHKAFF.

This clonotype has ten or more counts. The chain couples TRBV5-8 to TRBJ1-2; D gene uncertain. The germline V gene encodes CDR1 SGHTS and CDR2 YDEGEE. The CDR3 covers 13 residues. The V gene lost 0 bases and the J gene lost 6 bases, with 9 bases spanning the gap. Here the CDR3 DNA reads TGTGCCAGCAGCTTGGTGGCGGACCATGGCTACACCTTC. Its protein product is CASSLVADHGYTF.